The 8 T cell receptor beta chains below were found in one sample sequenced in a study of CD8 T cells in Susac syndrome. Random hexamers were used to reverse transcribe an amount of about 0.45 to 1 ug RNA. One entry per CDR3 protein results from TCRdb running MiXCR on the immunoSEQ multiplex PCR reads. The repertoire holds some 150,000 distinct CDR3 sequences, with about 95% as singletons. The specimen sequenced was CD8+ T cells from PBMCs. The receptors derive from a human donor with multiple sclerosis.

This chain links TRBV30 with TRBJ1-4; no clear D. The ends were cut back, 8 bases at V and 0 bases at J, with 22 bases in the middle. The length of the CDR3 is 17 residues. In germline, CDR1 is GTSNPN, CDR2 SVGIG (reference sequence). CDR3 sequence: CAAPNHAGPTTNEKLFF. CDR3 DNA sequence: TGTGCCGCCCCGAACCATGCCGGGCCGACAACTAATGAAAAACTGTTTTTT. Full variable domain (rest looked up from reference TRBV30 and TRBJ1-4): SQTIHQWPATLVQPVGSPLSLECTVEGTSNPNLYWYRQAAGRGLQLLFYSVGIGQISSEVPQNLSASRPQDRQFILSSKKLLLSDSGFYLCAAPNHAGPTTNEKLFFGSGTQLSVL.

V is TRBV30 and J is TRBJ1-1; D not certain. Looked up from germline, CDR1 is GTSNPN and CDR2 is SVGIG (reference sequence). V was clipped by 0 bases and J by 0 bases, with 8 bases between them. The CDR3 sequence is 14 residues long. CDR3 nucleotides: TGTGCCTGGAGTGTAAAACAGATGAACACTGAAGCTTTCTTT. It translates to CAWSVKQMNTEAFF. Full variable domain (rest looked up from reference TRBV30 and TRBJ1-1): SQTIHQWPATLVQPVGSPLSLECTVEGTSNPNLYWYRQAAGRGLQLLFYSVGIGQISSEVPQNLSASRPQDRQFILSSKKLLLSDSGFYLCAWSVKQMNTEAFFGQGTRLTVV.

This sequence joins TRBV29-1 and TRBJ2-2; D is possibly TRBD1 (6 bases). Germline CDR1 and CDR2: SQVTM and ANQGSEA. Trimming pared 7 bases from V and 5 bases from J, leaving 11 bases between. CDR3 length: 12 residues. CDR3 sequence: CSGYRDTGELFF. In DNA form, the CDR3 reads TGCAGCGGATACAGGGATACCGGGGAGCTGTTTTTT.

CDR3 loop: CASSLGYSPGAQYF. CDR3 sequence (DNA): TGTGCCAGCAGCTTAGGTTACAGTCCGGGGGCCCAGTACTTC. The genes are TRBV7-2 and TRBJ2-5, with D possibly being TRBD2 (6 bases). The CDR3 is made up of 14 amino acids. Germline CDR1 and CDR2: SGHTA and FQGNSA. The V and J ends lost 1 base and 9 bases respectively, with 15 bases between them. The full variable domain, in which reference TRBV7-2 and TRBJ2-5 provide the parts outside the CDR3, is GAGVSQSPSNKVTEKGKDVELRCDPISGHTALYWYRQSLGQGLEFLIYFQGNSAPDKSGLPSDRFSAERTGGSVSTLTIQRTQQEDSAVYLCASSLGYSPGAQYFGPGTRLLVL.

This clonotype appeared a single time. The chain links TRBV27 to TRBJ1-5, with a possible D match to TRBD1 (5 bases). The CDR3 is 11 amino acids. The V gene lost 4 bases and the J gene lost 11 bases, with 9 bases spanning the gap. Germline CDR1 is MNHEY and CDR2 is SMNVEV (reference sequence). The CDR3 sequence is CASSSSGSQHF. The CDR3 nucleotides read TGTGCCAGCAGTTCATCAGGGTCCCAGCATTTT.

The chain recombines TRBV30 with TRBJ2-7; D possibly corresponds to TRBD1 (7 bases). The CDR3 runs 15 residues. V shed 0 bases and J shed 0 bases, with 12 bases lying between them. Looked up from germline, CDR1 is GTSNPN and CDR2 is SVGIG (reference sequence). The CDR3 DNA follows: TGTGCCTGGAGTGTAAGCAGGGGGGACTCCTACGAGCAGTACTTC. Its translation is CAWSVSRGDSYEQYF.

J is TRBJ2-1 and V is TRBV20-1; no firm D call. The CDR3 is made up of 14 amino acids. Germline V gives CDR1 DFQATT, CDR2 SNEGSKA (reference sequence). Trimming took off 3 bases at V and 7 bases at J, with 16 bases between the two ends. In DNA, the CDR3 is TGCAGTGCTAGCGACATACAGATTCTGAATGAGCAGTTCTTC. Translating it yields CSASDIQILNEQFF.

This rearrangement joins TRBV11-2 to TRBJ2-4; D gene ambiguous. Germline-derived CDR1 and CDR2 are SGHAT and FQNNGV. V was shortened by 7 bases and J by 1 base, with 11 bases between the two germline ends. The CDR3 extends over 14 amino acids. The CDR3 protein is CASTRRAAKNIQYF. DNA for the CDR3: TGTGCCAGCACTCGGAGAGCTGCCAAAAACATTCAGTACTTC.